The 10 T cell receptor beta chains below were found in one sample sequenced in a study of blood T cell repertoires in COVID-19. The data were produced by immunoSEQ multiplex PCR, yet TCRdb's version contains in-frame clones alone and is incomplete. The sample records approximately 120,000 clones, 85% to 90% being singletons. Sequenced material: peripheral blood. These receptors originate from a human donor in a cohort sampled during active COVID-19.

The CDR3 spells CAAGSSNEKLFF. As DNA, the CDR3 is TGTGCTGCGGGGAGCAGTAATGAAAAACTGTTTTTT. The genes are TRBV3-1 (or the pseudogene TRBV3-2) and TRBJ1-4, with no clear D. Germline V gene data show CDR1 as LGHDT and CDR2 as YNNKEL (reference sequence). The CDR3 loop spans 12 amino acids.

V and J are TRBV5-5 and TRBJ2-3; maybe TRBD1 (6 bases). Germline values: CDR1 SGHKS, CDR2 YYEKEE (reference sequence). This CDR3 contains 14 residues. V was clipped by 3 bases and J by 0 bases, with 8 bases between them. The DNA for the CDR3 is TGTGCCAGCAGCTCAGGACAGAGCACAGATACGCAGTATTTT. Translated: CASSSGQSTDTQYF.

The chain has TRBV5-8 and TRBJ1-5, with 9 nucleotides matching TRBD1. Germline CDR1 SGHTS, CDR2 YDEGEE. This CDR3 contains 16 residues. V lost 4 bases, J lost 0 bases, and 5 bases stayed unmatched. Written as DNA, the CDR3 is TGTGCCAGCAGCCCGGGACAGGGAAATAGCAATCAGCCCCAGCATTTT. It encodes CASSPGQGNSNQPQHF.

V usage is TRBV27 and J usage is TRBJ2-2; D gene unclear. Germline CDR1 is MNHEY and CDR2 is SMNVEV (reference sequence). The CDR3 runs to 17 residues. Trimming left V 5 bases short and J 1 base short, with 17 bases between. The CDR3 protein is CASSRQALVGNTGELFF. CDR3 DNA sequence: TGTGCCAGCAGTCGACAAGCCCTCGTCGGGAACACCGGGGAGCTGTTTTTT.

V is TRBV25-1 and J is TRBJ2-4; D might be TRBD1 (6 bases). The CDR3 totals 11 residues. Looked up from germline, CDR1 is MGHDK and CDR2 is SYGVNS. V shed 3 bases and J shed 16 bases, with 13 bases lying between them. As DNA, the CDR3 is TGTGCCAGCAGTGAGGGACACTTCCTCTACTTC. Residues: CASSEGHFLYF.

The gene calls are TRBV4-1 and TRBJ2-3; 10 bases are shared with TRBD2. J lost 2 bases, V lost 0 bases, and 5 bases had no gene match. CDR3 length: 17 amino acids. CDR1 and CDR2 (germline): MGHRA, YSYEKL. The CDR3 loop is CASSQDGTSGNTDTQYF. The CDR3 nucleotides read TGCGCCAGCAGCCAAGATGGTACTAGCGGGAACACAGATACGCAGTATTTT.

This chain uses TRBV4-1 with TRBJ1-1; 8 bases are shared with TRBD1. Trimming cost V 4 bases and J 6 bases; bases outside gene matches: 13. Germline values: CDR1 MGHRA, CDR2 YSYEKL. The CDR3 length is 16 residues. CDR3 residues: CASSPGTGGLSAEAFF. The CDR3 region has the DNA TGCGCCAGCAGCCCTGGTACAGGGGGATTGTCCGCTGAAGCTTTCTTT.

The genes are TRBV6-6 and TRBJ1-2, with D unresolved. The germline V gene has CDR1 MNHNY and CDR2 SVGAGI (reference sequence). V lost 0 bases to trimming and J lost 6 bases, with 8 bases between them. The CDR3 loop spans 13 amino acids. Here the CDR3 DNA reads TGTGCCAGCAGTTACTCGAGAGAGGATGGCTACACCTTC. Amino acids: CASSYSREDGYTF.

V and J are TRBV19 and TRBJ1-1; 7 nucleotides agree with TRBD1. Germline V gives CDR1 LNHDA, CDR2 SQIVND (reference sequence). With V trimmed by 7 bases and J by 9 bases, 11 bases remained unmatched. CDR3 size: 13 residues. The CDR3 loop is CASTIQTGTKAFF. CDR3 DNA sequence: TGTGCCAGTACGATTCAGACAGGGACGAAAGCTTTCTTT.

The chain combines TRBV6-5 with TRBJ2-2; no clear D gene. This CDR3 region has 16 residues. Per the germline V gene, CDR1 is MNHEY and CDR2 is SVGAGI. V lost 2 bases to trimming and J lost 5 bases, with 15 bases between them. CDR3 in DNA: TGTGCCAGCAGTTACCGCTCCGGAACACTAACCGGGGAGCTGTTTTTT. Translated, it gives CASSYRSGTLTGELFF.